This TCR beta chain was obtained from a study of T cells after yellow fever vaccination. This clonotype was seen more than once but under ten times. Germline assignment: CDR1 MGHDK and CDR2 SYGVNS. The CDR3 has 16 residues. V shed 4 bases, J shed 5 bases, and the junction held 10 bases outside the gene matches. Each CDR3 protein is one row after TCRdb ran MiXCR on the 5' RACE reads. The sample lists hundreds of thousands of distinct CDR3 sequences; 9.5% to 15% were seen once. The sequence was obtained from a man aged 18 to 30 who received the YFV17D yellow fever vaccine. This specimen consisted of CD4+ T cells sorted from PBMCs, obtained 15 days after the yellow fever booster vaccination. This chain links TRBV25-1 with TRBJ2-3, with 9 bases lining up with TRBD2. CDR3 nucleotide sequence: TGTGCCAGCAGTGGTGGACTAGCGAGAAGTTTAGATACGCAGTATTTT. Protein sequence: CASSGGLARSLDTQYF.